This T cell receptor (beta chain) originates from a study of blood T cells in healthy people across ages. Germline values: CDR1 SEHNR, CDR2 FQNEAQ (reference sequence). The CDR3 spans 14 residues. The germline V and J ends were trimmed by 2 bases and 8 bases, with 12 bases remaining between them. A sample-barcoded 5' primer and a J-beta primer mix were used in a second PCR of roughly 7 to 12 cycles. TCRdb re-derived calls from the 5' RACE reads in MiXCR, one entry per CDR3 protein. The data show 890,000 or so distinct CDR3 sequences, with approximately 59% seen just once and approximately 30% held by the top ten.

Input material: blood. The V call is TRBV7-9, the J call TRBJ1-4; a weak D match, TRBD1 (6 bases). This receptor was taken from a man aged 25-40 years in good health. CDR3 amino acids: CASSLPGAGEKLFF. The CDR3 bases are TGTGCCAGCAGCTTACCGGGGGCTGGAGAAAAACTGTTTTTT.